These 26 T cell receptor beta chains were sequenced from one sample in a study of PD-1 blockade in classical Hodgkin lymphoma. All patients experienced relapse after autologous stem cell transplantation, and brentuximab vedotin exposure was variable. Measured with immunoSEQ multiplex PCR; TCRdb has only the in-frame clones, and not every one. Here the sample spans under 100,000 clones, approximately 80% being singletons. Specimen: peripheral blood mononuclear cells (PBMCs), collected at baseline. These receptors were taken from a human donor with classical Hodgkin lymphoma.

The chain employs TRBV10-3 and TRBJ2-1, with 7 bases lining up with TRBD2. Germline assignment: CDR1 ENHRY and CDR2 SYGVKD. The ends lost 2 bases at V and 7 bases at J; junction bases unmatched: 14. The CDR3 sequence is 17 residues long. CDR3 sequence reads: CAISERGLGGSGNEQFF. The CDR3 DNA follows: TGTGCCATCAGTGAGAGAGGCTTGGGCGGGAGTGGGAATGAGCAGTTCTTC.

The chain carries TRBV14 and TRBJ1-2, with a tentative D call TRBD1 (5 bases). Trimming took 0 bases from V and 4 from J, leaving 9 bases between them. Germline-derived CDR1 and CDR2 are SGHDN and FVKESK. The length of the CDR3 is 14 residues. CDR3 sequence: CASSQDLGPYGYTF. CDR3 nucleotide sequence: TGTGCCAGCAGCCAAGATCTGGGGCCCTATGGCTACACCTTC.

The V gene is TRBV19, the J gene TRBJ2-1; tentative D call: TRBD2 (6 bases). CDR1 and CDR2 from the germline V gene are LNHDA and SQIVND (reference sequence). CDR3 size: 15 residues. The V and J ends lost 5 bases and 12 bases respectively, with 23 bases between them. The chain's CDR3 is CASSSSLVAGSGQFF. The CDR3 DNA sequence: TGTGCCAGTAGTTCGTCCTTGGTGGCGGGATCTGGGCAGTTCTTC.

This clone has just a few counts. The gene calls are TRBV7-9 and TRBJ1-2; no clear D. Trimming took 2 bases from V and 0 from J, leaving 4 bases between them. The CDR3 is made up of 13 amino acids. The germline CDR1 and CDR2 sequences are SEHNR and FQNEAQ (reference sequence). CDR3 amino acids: CASSLSTNYGYTF. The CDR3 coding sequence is TGTGCCAGCAGCTTAAGCACTAACTATGGCTACACCTTC.

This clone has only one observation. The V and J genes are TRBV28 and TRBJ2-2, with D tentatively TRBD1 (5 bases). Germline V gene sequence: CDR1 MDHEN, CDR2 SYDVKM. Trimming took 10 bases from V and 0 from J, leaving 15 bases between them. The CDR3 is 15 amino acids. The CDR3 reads CATSLWTTNTGELFF. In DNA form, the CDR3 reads TGTGCCACCTCTCTCTGGACAACGAACACCGGGGAGCTGTTTTTT.

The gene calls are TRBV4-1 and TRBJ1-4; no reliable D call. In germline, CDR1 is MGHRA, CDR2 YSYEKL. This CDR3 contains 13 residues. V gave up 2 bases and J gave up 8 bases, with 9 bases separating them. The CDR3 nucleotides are TGCGCCAGCAGCCAACTGCGGTCGGAAAAACTGTTTTTT. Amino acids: CASSQLRSEKLFF.

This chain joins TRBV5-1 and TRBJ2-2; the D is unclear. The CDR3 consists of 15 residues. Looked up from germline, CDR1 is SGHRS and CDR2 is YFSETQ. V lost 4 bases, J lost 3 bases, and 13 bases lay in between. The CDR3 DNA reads TGCGCCAGCAGCCTTGAGAGAGCCGACACCGGGGAGCTGTTTTTT. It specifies CASSLERADTGELFF.

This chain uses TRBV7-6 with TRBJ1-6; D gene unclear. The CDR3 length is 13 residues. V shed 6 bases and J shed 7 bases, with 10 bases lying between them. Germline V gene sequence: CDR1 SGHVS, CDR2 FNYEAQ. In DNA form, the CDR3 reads TGTGCCAGCAGTCCCTTGGGAAATTCACCCCTCCACTTT. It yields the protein CASSPLGNSPLHF.

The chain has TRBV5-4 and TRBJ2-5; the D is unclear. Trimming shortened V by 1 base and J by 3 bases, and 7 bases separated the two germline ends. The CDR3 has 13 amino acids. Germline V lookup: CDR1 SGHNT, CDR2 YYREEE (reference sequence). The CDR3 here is CASSLRSEETQYF. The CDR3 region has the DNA TGTGCCAGCAGCTTGCGCAGCGAAGAGACCCAGTACTTC.

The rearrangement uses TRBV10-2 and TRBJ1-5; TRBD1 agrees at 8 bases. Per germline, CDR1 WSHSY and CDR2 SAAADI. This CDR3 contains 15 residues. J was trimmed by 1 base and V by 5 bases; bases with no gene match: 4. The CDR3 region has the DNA TGCGCCAGCAGTTGGGGACAGGACAGCAATCAGCCCCAGCATTTT. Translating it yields CASSWGQDSNQPQHF.

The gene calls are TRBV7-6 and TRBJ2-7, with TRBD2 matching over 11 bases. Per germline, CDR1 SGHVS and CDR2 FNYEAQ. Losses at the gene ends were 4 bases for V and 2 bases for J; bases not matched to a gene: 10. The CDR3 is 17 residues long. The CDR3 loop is CASSSRRTSGFAYEQYF. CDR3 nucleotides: TGTGCCAGCAGCTCGCGACGGACTAGCGGGTTTGCCTACGAGCAGTACTTC.

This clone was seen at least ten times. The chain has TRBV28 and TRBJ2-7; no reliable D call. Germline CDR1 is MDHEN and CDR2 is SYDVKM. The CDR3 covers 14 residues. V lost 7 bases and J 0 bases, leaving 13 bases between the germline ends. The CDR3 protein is CASTRSGVSYEQYF. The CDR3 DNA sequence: TGTGCCAGCACGAGATCTGGAGTCTCCTACGAGCAGTACTTC.

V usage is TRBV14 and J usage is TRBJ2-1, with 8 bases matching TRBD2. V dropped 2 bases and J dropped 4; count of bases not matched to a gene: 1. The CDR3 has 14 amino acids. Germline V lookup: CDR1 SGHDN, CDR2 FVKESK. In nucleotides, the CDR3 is TGTGCCAGCAGCCAATCTAGCGGGTACAATGAGCAGTTCTTC. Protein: CASSQSSGYNEQFF.

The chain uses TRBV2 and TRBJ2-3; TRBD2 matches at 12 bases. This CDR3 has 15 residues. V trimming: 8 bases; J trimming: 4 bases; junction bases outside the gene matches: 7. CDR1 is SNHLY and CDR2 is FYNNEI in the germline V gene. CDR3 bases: TGTGCCAGCCTGATGACTAGCGGGAGTTCAGATACGCAGTATTTT. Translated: CASLMTSGSSDTQYF.

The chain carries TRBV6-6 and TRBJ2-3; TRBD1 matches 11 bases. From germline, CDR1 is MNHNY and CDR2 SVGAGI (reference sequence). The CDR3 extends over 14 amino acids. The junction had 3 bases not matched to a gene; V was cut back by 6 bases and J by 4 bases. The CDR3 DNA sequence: TGTGCCAGCAGAACGGGACAGGGGGCAGATACGCAGTATTTT. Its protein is CASRTGQGADTQYF.

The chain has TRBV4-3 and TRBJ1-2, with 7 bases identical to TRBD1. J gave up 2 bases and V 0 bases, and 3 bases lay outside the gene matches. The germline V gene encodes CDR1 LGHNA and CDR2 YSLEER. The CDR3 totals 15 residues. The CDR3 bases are TGCGCCAGCAGCCAAGAAAGGGGGCCAAACTATGGCTACACCTTC. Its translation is CASSQERGPNYGYTF.

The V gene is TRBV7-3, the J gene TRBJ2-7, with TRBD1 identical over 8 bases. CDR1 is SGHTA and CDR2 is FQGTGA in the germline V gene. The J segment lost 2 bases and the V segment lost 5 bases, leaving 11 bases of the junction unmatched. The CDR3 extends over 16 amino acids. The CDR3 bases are TGTGCCAGCAGCCCGCCTGGACAGGGCAAAACCTACGAGCAGTACTTC. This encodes CASSPPGQGKTYEQYF.

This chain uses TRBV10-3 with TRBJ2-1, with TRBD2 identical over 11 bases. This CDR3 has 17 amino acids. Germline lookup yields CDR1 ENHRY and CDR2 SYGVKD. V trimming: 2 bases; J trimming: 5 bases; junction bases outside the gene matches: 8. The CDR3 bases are TGTGCCATCAGTGAGAGGTTCGGGACTAGCGGAAACAATGAGCAGTTCTTC. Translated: CAISERFGTSGNNEQFF.

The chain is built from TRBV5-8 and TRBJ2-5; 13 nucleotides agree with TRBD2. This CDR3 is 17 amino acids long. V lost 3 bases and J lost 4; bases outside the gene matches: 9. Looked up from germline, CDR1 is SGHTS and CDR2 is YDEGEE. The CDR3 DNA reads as TGTGCCAGCAGCTCCGGACTAGCGGGAGTCGTAGGAGAGACCCAGTACTTC. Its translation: CASSSGLAGVVGETQYF.

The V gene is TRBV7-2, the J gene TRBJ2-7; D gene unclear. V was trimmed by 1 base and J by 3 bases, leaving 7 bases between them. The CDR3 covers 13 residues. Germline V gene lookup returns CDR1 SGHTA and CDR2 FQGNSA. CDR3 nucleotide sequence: TGTGCCAGCAGCTTAGTGTCGGTCTACGAGCAGTACTTC. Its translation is CASSLVSVYEQYF.

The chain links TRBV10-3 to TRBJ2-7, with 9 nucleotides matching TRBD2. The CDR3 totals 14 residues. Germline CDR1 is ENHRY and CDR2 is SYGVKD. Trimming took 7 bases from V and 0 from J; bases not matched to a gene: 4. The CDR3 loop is CAITEREDSYEQYF. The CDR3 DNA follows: TGTGCCATCACCGAGCGGGAGGACTCCTACGAGCAGTACTTC.

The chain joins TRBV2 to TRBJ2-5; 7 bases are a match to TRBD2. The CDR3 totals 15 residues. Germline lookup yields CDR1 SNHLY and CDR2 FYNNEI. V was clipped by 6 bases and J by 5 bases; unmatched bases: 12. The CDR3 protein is CASRGSGTPPETQYF. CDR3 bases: TGTGCCAGCAGAGGGAGCGGGACGCCTCCGGAGACCCAGTACTTC.

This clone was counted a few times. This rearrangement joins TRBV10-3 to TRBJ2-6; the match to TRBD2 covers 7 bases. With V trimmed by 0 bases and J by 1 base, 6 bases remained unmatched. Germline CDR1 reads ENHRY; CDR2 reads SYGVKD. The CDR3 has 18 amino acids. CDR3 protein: CAISESSGTRSGANVLTF. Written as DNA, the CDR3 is TGTGCCATCAGTGAGTCGAGCGGGACCCGTTCTGGGGCCAACGTCCTGACTTTC.

In DNA form, the CDR3 reads TGCAGCGCAATACAGGGGCAGGGGGACGAGCAGTACTTC. This gives the protein CSAIQGQGDEQYF. The V gene is TRBV29-1, the J gene TRBJ2-7; 7 nucleotides line up with TRBD1. The J segment lost 5 bases and the V segment lost 7 bases, leaving 11 bases of the junction unmatched. CDR3 length: 13 residues. The germline CDR1 and CDR2 sequences are SQVTM and ANQGSEA.

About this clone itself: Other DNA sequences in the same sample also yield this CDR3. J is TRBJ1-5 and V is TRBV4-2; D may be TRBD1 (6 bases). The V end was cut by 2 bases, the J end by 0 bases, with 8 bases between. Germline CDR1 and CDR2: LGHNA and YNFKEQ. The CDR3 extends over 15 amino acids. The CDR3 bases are TGTGCCAGCAGCCAAACAGGGAATAGCAATCAGCCCCAGCATTTT. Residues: CASSQTGNSNQPQHF.

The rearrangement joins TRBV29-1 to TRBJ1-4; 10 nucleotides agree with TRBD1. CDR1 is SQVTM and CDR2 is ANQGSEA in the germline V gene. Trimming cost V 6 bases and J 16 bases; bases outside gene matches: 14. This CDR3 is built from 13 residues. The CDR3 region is CSVTGQGESNRFF. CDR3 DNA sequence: TGCAGCGTCACCGGACAGGGGGAATCTAATCGGTTTTTT.